Listed here are 9 T cell receptor beta chains from one sample, sequenced in a study of early T cells in non-severe SARS-CoV-2 infection. TCRdb re-derived calls from the 5' RACE reads in MiXCR, one entry per CDR3 protein. This sample has some 66,000 distinct CDR3 sequences, with approximately 13% found just once. Sequenced sample: whole blood. The receptors originated from an adult who was a healthcare worker with PCR-confirmed SARS-CoV-2 infection or an uninfected control (not recorded which).

This clonotype was detected many times. The V gene is TRBV20-1, the J gene TRBJ2-3; the match to TRBD2 covers 9 bases. Germline assignment: CDR1 DFQATT and CDR2 SNEGSKA (reference sequence). The J segment lost 2 bases and the V segment lost 7 bases, leaving 7 bases of the junction unmatched. This CDR3 has 14 amino acids. The CDR3 DNA reads TGCAGTGGCGTAAGACTAGCGGACACAGATACGCAGTATTTT. Translated, it gives CSGVRLADTDTQYF.

The chain joins TRBV7-2 to TRBJ2-7; 7 bases align to TRBD2. Germline V gene sequence: CDR1 SGHTA, CDR2 FQGNSA. V lost 5 bases and J lost 0; bases outside the gene matches: 4. CDR3 length equals 14 residues. The CDR3 loop reads CASSPRDYSYEQYF. The CDR3 DNA sequence: TGTGCCAGCAGCCCCCGGGACTACTCCTACGAGCAGTACTTC.

The V and J genes are TRBV27 and TRBJ2-7, with D perhaps matching TRBD1 (6 bases). Germline V gene sequence: CDR1 MNHEY, CDR2 SMNVEV (reference sequence). The V gene lost 3 bases and the J gene lost 3 bases, with 21 bases spanning the gap. The CDR3 contains 17 residues. CDR3 coding DNA: TGTGCCAGCAGTTTGGGGCGCCATGACAGGATGGGCTACGAGCAGTACTTC. It encodes CASSLGRHDRMGYEQYF.

The rearrangement joins TRBV20-1 to TRBJ1-6; 9 bases are a match to TRBD1. Germline lookup yields CDR1 DFQATT and CDR2 SNEGSKA (reference sequence). V lost 6 bases to trimming and J lost 8 bases; unmatched junction nucleotides: 8. This CDR3 spans 14 amino acids. In DNA form, the CDR3 reads TGCAGTGCCCCCGGGACAGGGTCGTATTCACCCCTCCACTTT. Its protein is CSAPGTGSYSPLHF.

J is TRBJ2-4 and V is TRBV12-3 or TRBV12-4; 8 positions agree with TRBD2. This CDR3 region has 16 residues. J lost 0 bases, V lost 6 bases, and 7 bases had no gene match. The CDR3 DNA reads as TGTGCCAGCAGACCGCAGCGGGAGATAGCCAAAAACATTCAGTACTTC. Residues: CASRPQREIAKNIQYF.

V gene TRBV6-1 combines with J gene TRBJ2-1, with 11 bases lining up with TRBD2. CDR1 MNHNS and CDR2 SASEGT come from the germline V gene. The CDR3 extends over 17 amino acids. The J segment lost 3 bases and the V segment lost 4 bases, leaving 8 bases of the junction unmatched. The CDR3 spells CASSGLAGGPIYNEQFF. CDR3 nucleotides: TGTGCCAGCAGTGGCCTAGCGGGAGGACCAATCTACAATGAGCAGTTCTTC.

This clonotype turned up a few times. This sequence joins TRBV28 and TRBJ1-2, with 7 positions matching TRBD1. Germline V gene sequence: CDR1 MDHEN, CDR2 SYDVKM. V gave up 2 bases and J gave up 4 bases; unmatched junction bases: 7. The CDR3 spans 15 residues. CDR3 region: CASSLQGQATYGYTF. The CDR3 DNA reads as TGTGCCAGCAGTTTACAAGGACAGGCGACCTATGGCTACACCTTC.

The J gene is TRBJ1-5, the V gene TRBV7-2; D not resolved. Germline lookup yields CDR1 SGHTA and CDR2 FQGNSA. V was clipped by 2 bases and J by 0 bases, with 8 bases between them. CDR3 size: 15 residues. The chain's CDR3 is CASSLFGYSNQPQHF. In DNA, the CDR3 is TGTGCCAGCAGCTTATTCGGATATAGCAATCAGCCCCAGCATTTT.

In its sample, this clonotype was seen many times. The chain carries TRBV7-6 and TRBJ2-1; D unclear. Germline CDR1 SGHVS, CDR2 FNYEAQ. CDR3 size: 17 residues. Trimming removed 5 bases at V and 3 bases at J, with 20 bases between. The CDR3 reads CASSRPKDERRYNEQFF. In nucleotides, the CDR3 is TGTGCCAGCAGCCGCCCTAAGGACGAGCGACGCTACAATGAGCAGTTCTTC.